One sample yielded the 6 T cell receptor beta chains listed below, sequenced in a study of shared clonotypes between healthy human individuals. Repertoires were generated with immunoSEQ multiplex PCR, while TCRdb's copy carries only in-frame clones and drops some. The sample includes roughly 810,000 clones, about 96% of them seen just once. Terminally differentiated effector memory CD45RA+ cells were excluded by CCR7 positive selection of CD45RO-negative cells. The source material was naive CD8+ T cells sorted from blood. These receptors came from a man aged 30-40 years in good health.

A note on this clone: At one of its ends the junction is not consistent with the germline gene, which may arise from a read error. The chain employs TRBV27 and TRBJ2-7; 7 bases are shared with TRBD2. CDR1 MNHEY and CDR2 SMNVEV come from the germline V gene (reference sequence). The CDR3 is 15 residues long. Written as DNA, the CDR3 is TGTGCCAGCAGTTTACAGGCTAGCGGACCCCTCGAGCTCTTCTTC. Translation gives CASSLQASGPLELFF.

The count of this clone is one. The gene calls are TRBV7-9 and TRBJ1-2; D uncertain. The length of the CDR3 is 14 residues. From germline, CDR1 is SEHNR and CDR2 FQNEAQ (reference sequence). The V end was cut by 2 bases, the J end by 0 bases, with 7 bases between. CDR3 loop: CASSLPVPNYGYTF. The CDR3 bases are TGTGCCAGCAGCTTACCTGTGCCTAACTATGGCTACACCTTC. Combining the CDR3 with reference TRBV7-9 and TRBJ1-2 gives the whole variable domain DTGVSQNPRHKITKRGQNVTFRCDPISEHNRLYWYRQTLGQGPEFLTYFQNEAQLEKSRLLSDRFSAERPKGSFSTLEIQRTEQGDSAMYLCASSLPVPNYGYTFGSGTRLTVV.

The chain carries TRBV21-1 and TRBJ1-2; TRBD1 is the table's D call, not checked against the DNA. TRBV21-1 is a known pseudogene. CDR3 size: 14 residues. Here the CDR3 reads CASSIQTGKHDYTF. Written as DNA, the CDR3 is TGTGCCAGCAGCATACAGACAGGGAAGCATGACTACACCTTC.

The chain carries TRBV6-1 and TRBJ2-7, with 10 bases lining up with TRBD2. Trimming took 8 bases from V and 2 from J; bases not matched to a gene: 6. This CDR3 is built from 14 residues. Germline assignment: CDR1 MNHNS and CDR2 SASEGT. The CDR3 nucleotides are TGTGCCAGCCAAACGGGACTAGCGACCTACGAGCAGTACTTC. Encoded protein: CASQTGLATYEQYF.

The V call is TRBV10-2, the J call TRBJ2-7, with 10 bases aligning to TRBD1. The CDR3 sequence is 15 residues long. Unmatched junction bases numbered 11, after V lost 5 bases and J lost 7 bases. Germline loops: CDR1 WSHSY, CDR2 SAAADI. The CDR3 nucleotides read TGCGCCAGCAGTATAGGACAGGGGGTGCGTACTGAGCAGTACTTC. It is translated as CASSIGQGVRTEQYF.

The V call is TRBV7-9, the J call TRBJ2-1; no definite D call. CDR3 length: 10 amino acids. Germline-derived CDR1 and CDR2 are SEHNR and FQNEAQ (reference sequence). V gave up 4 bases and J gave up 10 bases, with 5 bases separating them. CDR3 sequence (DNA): TGTGCCAGCAGCTATACCGAGCAGTTCTTC. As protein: CASSYTEQFF.